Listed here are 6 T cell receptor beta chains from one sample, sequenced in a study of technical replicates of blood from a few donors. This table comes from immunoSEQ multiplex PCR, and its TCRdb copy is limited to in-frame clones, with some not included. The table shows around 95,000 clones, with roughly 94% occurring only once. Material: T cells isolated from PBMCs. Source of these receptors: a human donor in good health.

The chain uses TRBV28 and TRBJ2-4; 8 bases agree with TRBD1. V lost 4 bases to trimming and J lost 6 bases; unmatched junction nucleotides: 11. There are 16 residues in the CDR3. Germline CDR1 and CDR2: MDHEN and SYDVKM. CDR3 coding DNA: TGTGCCAGCAGTTCAGCCGAGGGGACAGGATTAAACATTCAGTACTTC. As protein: CASSSAEGTGLNIQYF.

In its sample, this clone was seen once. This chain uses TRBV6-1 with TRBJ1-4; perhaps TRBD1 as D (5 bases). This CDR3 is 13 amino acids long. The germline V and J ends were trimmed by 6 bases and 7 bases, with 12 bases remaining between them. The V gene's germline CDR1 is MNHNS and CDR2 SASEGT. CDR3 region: CASSGQGVEKLFF. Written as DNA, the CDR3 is TGTGCCAGCAGCGGACAAGGGGTTGAAAAACTGTTTTTT.

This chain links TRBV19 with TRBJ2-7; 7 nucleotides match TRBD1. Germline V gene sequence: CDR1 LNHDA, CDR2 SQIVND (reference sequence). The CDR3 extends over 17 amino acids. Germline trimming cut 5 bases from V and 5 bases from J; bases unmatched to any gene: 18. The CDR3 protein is CASSPSPGQVRNHEQYF. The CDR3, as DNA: TGTGCCAGTAGTCCTTCTCCTGGACAGGTTAGAAACCACGAGCAGTACTTC.

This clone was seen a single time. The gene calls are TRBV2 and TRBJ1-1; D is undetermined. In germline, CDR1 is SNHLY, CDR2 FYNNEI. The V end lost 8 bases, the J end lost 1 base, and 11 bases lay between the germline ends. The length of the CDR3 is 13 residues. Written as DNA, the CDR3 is TGTGCCAGCTGCAGAGACACGAACACTGAAGCTTTCTTT. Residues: CASCRDTNTEAFF.

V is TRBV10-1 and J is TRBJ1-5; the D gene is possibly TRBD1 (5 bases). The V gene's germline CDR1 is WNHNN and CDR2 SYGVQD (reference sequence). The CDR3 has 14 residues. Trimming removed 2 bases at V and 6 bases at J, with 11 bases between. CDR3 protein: CASSETGLGQPQHF. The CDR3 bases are TGCGCCAGCAGTGAGACAGGCCTCGGTCAGCCCCAGCATTTT.

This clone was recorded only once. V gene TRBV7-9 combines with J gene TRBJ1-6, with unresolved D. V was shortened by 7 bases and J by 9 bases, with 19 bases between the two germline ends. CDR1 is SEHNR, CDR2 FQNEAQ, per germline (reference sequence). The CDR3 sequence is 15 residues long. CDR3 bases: TGTGCCAGCACGTTGTGGTCCGGAGAGAGTTCACCCCTCCACTTT. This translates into CASTLWSGESSPLHF.